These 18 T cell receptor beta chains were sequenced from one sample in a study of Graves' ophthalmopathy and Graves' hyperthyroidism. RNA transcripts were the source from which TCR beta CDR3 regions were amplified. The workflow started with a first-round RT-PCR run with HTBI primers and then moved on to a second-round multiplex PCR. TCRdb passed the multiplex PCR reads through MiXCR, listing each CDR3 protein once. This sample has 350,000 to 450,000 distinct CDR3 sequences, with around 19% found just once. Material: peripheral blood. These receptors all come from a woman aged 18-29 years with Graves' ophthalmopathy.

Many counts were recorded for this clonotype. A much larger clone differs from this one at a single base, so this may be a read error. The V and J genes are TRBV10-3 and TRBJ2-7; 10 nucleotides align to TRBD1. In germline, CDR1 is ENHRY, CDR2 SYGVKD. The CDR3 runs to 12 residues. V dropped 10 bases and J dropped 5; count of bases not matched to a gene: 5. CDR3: CATQTGGHEQYF. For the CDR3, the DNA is TGTGCCACCCAGACAGGGGGCCACGAGCAGTACTTC.

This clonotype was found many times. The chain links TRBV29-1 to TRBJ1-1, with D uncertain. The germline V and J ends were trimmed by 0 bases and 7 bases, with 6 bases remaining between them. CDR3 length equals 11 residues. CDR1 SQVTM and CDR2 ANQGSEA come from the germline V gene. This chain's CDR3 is CSVEEVGEAFF. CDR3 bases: TGCAGCGTTGAAGAGGTGGGTGAAGCTTTCTTT.

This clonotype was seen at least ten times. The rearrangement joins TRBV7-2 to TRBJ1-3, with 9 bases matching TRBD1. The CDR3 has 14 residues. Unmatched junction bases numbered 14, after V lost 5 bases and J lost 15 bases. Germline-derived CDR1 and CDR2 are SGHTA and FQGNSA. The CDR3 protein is CASSPWGQGGIGYF. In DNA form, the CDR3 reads TGTGCCAGCAGCCCATGGGGACAGGGAGGGATTGGATATTTT.

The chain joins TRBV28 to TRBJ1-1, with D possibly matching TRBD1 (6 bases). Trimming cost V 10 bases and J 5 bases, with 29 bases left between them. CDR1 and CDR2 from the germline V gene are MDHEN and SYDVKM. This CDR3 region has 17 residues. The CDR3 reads CAITSYLGAAGETEAFF. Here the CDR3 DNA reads TGTGCCATCACGAGCTATTTGGGTGCGGCAGGGGAGACTGAAGCTTTCTTT.

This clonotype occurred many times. DNA for the CDR3: TGTGCCAGCAGCTTAGCACAGGGGGCAGGTCAGCCCCAGCATTTT. This codes for CASSLAQGAGQPQHF. The chain is built from TRBV7-8 and TRBJ1-5; 9 bases map to TRBD1. After removal of 0 bases from V and 6 bases from J, the junction contained 3 bases not matched to a gene. Germline-derived CDR1 and CDR2 are SGHVS and FQNEAQ. The CDR3 covers 15 residues.

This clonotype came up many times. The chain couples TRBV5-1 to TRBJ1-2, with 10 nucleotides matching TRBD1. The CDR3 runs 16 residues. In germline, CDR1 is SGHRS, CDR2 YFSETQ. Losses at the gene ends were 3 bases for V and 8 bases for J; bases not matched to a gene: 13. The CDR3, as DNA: TGCGCCAGCAGCTCCGGGACAGGGGCAAGTTCTGGCGGCTACACCTTC. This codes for CASSSGTGASSGGYTF.

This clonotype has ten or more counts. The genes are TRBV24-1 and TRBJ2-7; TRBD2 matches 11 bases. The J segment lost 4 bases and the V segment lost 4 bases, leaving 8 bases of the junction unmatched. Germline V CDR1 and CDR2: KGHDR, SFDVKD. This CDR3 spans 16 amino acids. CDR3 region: CATSDSTSGGKYEQYF. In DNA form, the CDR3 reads TGTGCCACCAGTGACTCCACTAGCGGGGGAAAGTACGAGCAGTACTTC.

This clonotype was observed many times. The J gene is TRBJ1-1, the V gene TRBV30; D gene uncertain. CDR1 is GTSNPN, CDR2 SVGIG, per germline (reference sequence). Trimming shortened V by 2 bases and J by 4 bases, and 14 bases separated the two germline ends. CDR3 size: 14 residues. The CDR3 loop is CAWSFGGKLTEAFF. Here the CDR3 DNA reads TGTGCCTGGAGTTTCGGAGGGAAACTCACTGAAGCTTTCTTT.

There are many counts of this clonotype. Here the CDR3 DNA reads TGTGCCTGGAGTGTACCCAGCTACGAGCAGTACTTC. Encoded protein: CAWSVPSYEQYF. The chain has TRBV30 and TRBJ2-7; D is undetermined. CDR1 is GTSNPN, CDR2 SVGIG, per germline (reference sequence). Trimming removed 0 bases at V and 3 bases at J, with 6 bases between. The CDR3 loop spans 12 amino acids. Complete variable domain (other parts from reference TRBV30 and TRBJ2-7): SQTIHQWPATLVQPVGSPLSLECTVEGTSNPNLYWYRQAAGRGLQLLFYSVGIGQISSEVPQNLSASRPQDRQFILSSKKLLLSDSGFYLCAWSVPSYEQYFGPGTRLTVT.

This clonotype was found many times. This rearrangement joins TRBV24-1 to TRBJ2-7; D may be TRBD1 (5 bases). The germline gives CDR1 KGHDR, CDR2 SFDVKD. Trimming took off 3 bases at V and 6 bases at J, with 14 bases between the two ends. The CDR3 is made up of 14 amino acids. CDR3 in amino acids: CATSDRRGLGEQYF. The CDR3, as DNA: TGTGCCACCAGTGATAGAAGGGGCCTGGGCGAGCAGTACTTC.

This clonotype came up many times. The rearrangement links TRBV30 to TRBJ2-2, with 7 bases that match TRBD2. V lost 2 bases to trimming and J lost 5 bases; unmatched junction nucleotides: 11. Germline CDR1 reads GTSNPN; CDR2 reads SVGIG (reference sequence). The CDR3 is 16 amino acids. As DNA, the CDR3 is TGTGCCTGGAGTCTCGGCGGGGGAGGATATACCGGGGAGCTGTTTTTT. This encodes CAWSLGGGGYTGELFF.

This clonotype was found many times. The CDR3 DNA reads TGTGCCAGCAAAAAGGGACAGCATAGCAATCAGCCCCAGCATTTT. Amino acid sequence: CASKKGQHSNQPQHF. This chain joins TRBV6-2 or TRBV6-3 and TRBJ1-5; 7 bases align to TRBD1. The CDR3 runs to 15 residues. CDR1 and CDR2 from the germline V gene are MNHEY and SVGEGT. V lost 7 bases, J lost 0 bases, and 6 bases stayed unmatched.

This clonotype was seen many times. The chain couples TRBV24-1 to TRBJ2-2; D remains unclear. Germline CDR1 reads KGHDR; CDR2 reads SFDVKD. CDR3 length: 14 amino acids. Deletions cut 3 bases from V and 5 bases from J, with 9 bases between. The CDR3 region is CATSDIAFTGELFF. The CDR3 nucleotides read TGTGCCACCAGTGATATCGCCTTTACCGGGGAGCTGTTTTTT.

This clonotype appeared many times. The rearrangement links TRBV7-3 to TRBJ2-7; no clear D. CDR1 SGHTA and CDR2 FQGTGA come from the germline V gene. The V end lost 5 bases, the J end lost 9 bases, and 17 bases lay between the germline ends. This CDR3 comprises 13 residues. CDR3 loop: CASSPKGGVGQYF. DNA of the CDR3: TGTGCCAGCAGCCCCAAAGGTGGGGTCGGGCAGTACTTC.

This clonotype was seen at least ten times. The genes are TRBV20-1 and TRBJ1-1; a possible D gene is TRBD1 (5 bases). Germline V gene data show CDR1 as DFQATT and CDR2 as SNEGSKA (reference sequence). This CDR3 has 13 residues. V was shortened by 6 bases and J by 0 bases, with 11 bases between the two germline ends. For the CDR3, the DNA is TGCAGTGCCGGGGCGGTTATGAACACTGAAGCTTTCTTT. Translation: CSAGAVMNTEAFF.

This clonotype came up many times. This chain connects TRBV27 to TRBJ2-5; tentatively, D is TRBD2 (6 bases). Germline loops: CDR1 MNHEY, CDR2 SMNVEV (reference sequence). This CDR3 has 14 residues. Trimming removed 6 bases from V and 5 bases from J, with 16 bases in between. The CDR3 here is CASRQRDWDETQYF. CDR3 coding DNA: TGTGCCAGCAGGCAAAGGGACTGGGATGAGACCCAGTACTTC.

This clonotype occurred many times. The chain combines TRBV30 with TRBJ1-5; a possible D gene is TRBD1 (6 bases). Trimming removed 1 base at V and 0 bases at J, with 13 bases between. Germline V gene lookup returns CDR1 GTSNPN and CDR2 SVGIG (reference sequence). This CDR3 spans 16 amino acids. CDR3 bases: TGTGCCTGGAGTGCTTCGGACAGATATAGCAATCAGCCCCAGCATTTT. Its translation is CAWSASDRYSNQPQHF. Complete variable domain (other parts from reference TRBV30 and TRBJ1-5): SQTIHQWPATLVQPVGSPLSLECTVEGTSNPNLYWYRQAAGRGLQLLFYSVGIGQISSEVPQNLSASRPQDRQFILSSKKLLLSDSGFYLCAWSASDRYSNQPQHFGDGTRLSIL.

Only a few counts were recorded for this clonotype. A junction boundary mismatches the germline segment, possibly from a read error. CDR3 residues: CSDRVLGGQGVQETQYF. The CDR3 DNA reads as TGCAGTGATAGAGTCCTGGGAGGACAGGGGGTCCAAGAGACCCAGTACTTC. The chain joins TRBV20-1 to TRBJ2-5; 10 nucleotides line up with TRBD1. The germline V gene encodes CDR1 DFQATT and CDR2 SNEGSKA (reference sequence). The CDR3 is 17 residues long.